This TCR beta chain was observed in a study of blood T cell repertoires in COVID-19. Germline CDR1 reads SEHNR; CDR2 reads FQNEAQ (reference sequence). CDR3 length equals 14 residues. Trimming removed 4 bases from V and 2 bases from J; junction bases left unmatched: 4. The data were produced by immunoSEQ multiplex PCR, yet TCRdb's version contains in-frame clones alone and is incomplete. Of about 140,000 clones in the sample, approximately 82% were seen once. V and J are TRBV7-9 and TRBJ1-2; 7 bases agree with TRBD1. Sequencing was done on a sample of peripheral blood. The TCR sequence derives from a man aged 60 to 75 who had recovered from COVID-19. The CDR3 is CASSSQTGNYGYTF. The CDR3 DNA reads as TGTGCCAGCAGCTCTCAGACAGGGAACTATGGCTACACCTTC.